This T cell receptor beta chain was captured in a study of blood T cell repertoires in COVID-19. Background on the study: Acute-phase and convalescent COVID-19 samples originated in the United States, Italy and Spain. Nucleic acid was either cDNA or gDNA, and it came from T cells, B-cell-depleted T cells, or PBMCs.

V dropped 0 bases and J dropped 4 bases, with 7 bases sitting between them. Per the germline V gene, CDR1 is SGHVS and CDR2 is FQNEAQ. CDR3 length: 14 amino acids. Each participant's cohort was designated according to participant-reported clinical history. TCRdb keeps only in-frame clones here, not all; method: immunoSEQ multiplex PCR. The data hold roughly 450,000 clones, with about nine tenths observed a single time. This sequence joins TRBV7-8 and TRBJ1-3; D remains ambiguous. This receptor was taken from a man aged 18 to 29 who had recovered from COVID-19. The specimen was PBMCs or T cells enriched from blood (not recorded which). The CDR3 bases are TGTGCCAGCAGCTTAGCGGTCTACGGAAACACCATATATTTT. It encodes CASSLAVYGNTIYF.